These 9 T cell receptor beta chains were sequenced from one sample in a study of PD-L1 blockade in urothelial cancer. Indicated time point: peripheral blood 6 weeks after treatment start. Sequenced by immunoSEQ multiplex PCR; TCRdb stores in-frame clones only, minus some. The sample lists around 50,000 clones; under 85% were seen once. The material sequenced was PBMCs, taken around atezolizumab (anti-PD-L1) treatment. These receptors all come from a man between 50 and 59 years old with urothelial cancer.

As regards this clone: The sample holds other DNA sequences that translate to the same CDR3. CDR3 DNA sequence: TGTGCCAGCAGCTCGCAGGGGTATGAGCAGTTCTTC. It codes for CASSSQGYEQFF. The rearrangement links TRBV5-4 to TRBJ2-1; D is possibly TRBD1 (6 bases). The ends were cut back, 3 bases at V and 8 bases at J, with 9 bases in the middle. The CDR3 consists of 12 residues. Per the germline V gene, CDR1 is SGHNT and CDR2 is YYREEE (reference sequence). Filled out from reference TRBV5-4 and TRBJ2-1, the complete variable domain reads ETGVTQSPTHLIKTRGQQVTLRCSSQSGHNTVSWYQQALGQGPQFIFQYYREEENGRGNFPPRFSGLQFPNYSSELNVNALELDDSALYLCASSSQGYEQFFGPGTRLTVL.

The rearrangement links TRBV7-2 to TRBJ1-5; 9 bases fit TRBD1. V gave up 5 bases and J gave up 3 bases; unmatched junction bases: 14. The germline V gene encodes CDR1 SGHTA and CDR2 FQGNSA. This CDR3 is built from 18 residues. Here the CDR3 reads CASSPLSFRDRDNQPQHF. CDR3 sequence (DNA): TGTGCCAGCAGCCCACTCTCCTTCCGGGACAGGGACAATCAGCCCCAGCATTTT.

This clone rates as medium-sized. The CDR3 loop reads CASSSPTGDEQYF. The CDR3 DNA reads as TGTGCCAGCAGCTCCCCAACAGGGGATGAGCAGTACTTC. The gene calls are TRBV11-2 and TRBJ2-7, with 7 bases matching TRBD1. With V trimmed by 4 bases and J by 7 bases, 7 bases remained unmatched. The germline CDR1 and CDR2 sequences are SGHAT and FQNNGV. The length of the CDR3 is 13 residues.

The J gene is TRBJ2-7, the V gene TRBV5-6; 9 bases are shared with TRBD1. The trim removed 1 base at V and 3 bases at J, leaving 5 bases unmatched. Germline-derived CDR1 and CDR2 are SGHDT and YYEEEE. There are 15 residues in the CDR3. In DNA form, the CDR3 reads TGTGCCAGCAGCTTGAAGGGACAGGGCCACTACGAGCAGTACTTC. This gives the protein CASSLKGQGHYEQYF.

V is TRBV10-2 and J is TRBJ2-1, with 7 bases identical to TRBD2. Germline V gene sequence: CDR1 WSHSY, CDR2 SAAADI. Unmatched junction bases numbered 16, after V lost 3 bases and J lost 14 bases. The CDR3 is 15 residues long. The CDR3: CASSDKRTGGPDKFF. The CDR3 DNA follows: TGCGCCAGCAGTGATAAGCGGACGGGAGGCCCCGATAAGTTCTTC.

The J gene is TRBJ1-2, the V gene TRBV6-5, with a tentative D call TRBD1 (6 bases). Germline CDR1 reads MNHEY; CDR2 reads SVGAGI. The V end was cut by 0 bases, the J end by 10 bases, with 12 bases between. This CDR3 is 13 amino acids long. CDR3 loop: CASSYSRQGNYTF. CDR3 nucleotides: TGTGCCAGCAGTTACTCGAGGCAGGGGAACTACACCTTC.

CDR3 sequence reads: CASSPSGLDTQYF. The CDR3 nucleotides read TGTGCCAGCAGCCCCTCCGGTCTCGATACGCAGTATTTT. The chain is built from TRBV7-2 and TRBJ2-3; D unresolved. The CDR3 contains 13 residues. V was trimmed by 5 bases and J by 6 bases, leaving 12 bases between them. Per germline, CDR1 SGHTA and CDR2 FQGNSA. The complete variable domain, with remaining parts taken from reference TRBV7-2 and TRBJ2-3, reads GAGVSQSPSNKVTEKGKDVELRCDPISGHTALYWYRQSLGQGLEFLIYFQGNSAPDKSGLPSDRFSAERTGGSVSTLTIQRTQQEDSAVYLCASSPSGLDTQYFGPGTRLTVL.

The chain couples TRBV18 to TRBJ2-2, with D perhaps TRBD1 (5 bases). The ends were cut back, 2 bases at V and 4 bases at J, with 14 bases in the middle. The CDR3 runs 16 residues. The germline CDR1 and CDR2 sequences are KGHSH and LQKENI. CDR3 in DNA: TGTGCCAGCTCACCATCCCAGGGTTTGGGCACCGGGGAGCTGTTTTTT. Its protein product is CASSPSQGLGTGELFF.

The rearrangement uses TRBV5-6 and TRBJ1-2, with 12 nucleotides matching TRBD1. Unmatched junction bases numbered 18, after V lost 7 bases and J lost 5 bases. The CDR3 loop spans 18 amino acids. Germline values: CDR1 SGHDT, CDR2 YYEEEE. CDR3 region: CASAGTGGQSQFTYGYTF. The CDR3 bases are TGTGCCAGCGCCGGGACAGGGGGCCAAAGTCAATTTACTTATGGCTACACCTTC.